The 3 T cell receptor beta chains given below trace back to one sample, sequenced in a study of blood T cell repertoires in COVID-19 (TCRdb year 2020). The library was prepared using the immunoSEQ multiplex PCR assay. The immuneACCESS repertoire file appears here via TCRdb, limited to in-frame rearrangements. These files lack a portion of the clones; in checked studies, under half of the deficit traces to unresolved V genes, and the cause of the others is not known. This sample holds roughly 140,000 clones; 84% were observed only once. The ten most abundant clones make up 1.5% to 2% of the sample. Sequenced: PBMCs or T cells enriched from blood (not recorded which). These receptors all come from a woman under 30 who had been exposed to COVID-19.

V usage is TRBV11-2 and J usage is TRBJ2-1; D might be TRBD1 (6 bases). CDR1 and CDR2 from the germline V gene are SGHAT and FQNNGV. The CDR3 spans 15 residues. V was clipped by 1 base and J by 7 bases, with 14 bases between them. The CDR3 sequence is CASSLATGSRNEQFF. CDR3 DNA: TGTGCCAGCAGCTTAGCTACAGGGTCAAGGAATGAGCAGTTCTTC.

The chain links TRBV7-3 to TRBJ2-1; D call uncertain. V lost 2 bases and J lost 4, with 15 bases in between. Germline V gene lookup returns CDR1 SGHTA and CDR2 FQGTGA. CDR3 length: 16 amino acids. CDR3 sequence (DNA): TGTGCCAGCAGCTTAGGAGACGAAACCCCTTACAATGAGCAGTTCTTC. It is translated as CASSLGDETPYNEQFF.

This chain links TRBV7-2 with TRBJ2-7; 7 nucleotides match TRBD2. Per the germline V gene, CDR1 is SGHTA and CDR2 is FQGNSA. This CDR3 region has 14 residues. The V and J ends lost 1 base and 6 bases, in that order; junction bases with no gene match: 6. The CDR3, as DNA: TGTGCCAGCAGCTTAGTCGGCGGGAGATCCGAGCAGTACTTC. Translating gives CASSLVGGRSEQYF.